This is a list of T cell receptor beta chains from one sample in a study of shared clonotypes between healthy human individuals. Produced via immunoSEQ multiplex PCR; TCRdb's table is partial and in-frame only. Of 2.3 million or so clones detected, roughly 93% appear once; the ten largest clones hold 0.39%. Sequencing was carried out using naive CD4+ T cells from PBMCs. The receptors stem from a man between 18 and 35 years old in good health. Some clones in this sample may be carry-over from other donors' samples. CDR3s include the opening cysteine and the closing phenylalanine or tryptophan. A D gene is named only where the DNA matches it firmly. Expanded clones are given a class, and other clones once, few, many or no size at all.

TRBV27	.	.	TRBJ2-2	TGTGCCAGCAGTCCCACAGCCCGGGTGGGCCAGGCTCACACCGGGGAGCTGTTTTTT	CASSPTARVGQAHTGELFF
TRBV11-2	.	.	TRBJ1-2	TGTGCCAGCAGCTTATTAGCAGGGCCAAACTATGGCTACACCTTC	CASSLLAGPNYGYTF
TRBV5-4	.	.	TRBJ1-2	TGTGCCACCGGGGGCATTGACTATGGCTACACCTTC	CATGGIDYGYTF
TRBV9	.	.	TRBJ2-2	TGTGCCAGCAGCGTAGTAGGAACCCCGAACACCGGGGAGCTGTTTTTT	CASSVVGTPNTGELFF
TRBV5-1	TRBD2	.	TRBJ2-3	TGCGCCAGCAGTAGAACGGGAGGAGATACGCAGTATTTT	CASSRTGGDTQYF
TRBV7-2	.	.	TRBJ1-2	TGTGCCAGCAGAAAAGGGGGAGTGGGCGGTGGTCATGGCTACACCTTC	CASRKGGVGGGHGYTF
TRBV7-2	.	.	TRBJ1-1	TGTGCCAGCAGCTTAAAGAAGTTCGGAAACACTGAAGCTTTCTTT	CASSLKKFGNTEAFF
TRBV4-2	TRBD2	.	TRBJ2-1	TGTGCCAGCAGCCAAGATAGAGGGAAGAGAGCTAGCGGGAGGGTTGTCTATGAGCAGTTCTTC	CASSQDRGKRASGRVVYEQFF
TRBV9	.	.	TRBJ2-7	TGTGCCAGCAGCCCGAGGGGTTTTACCTACGAGCAGTACTTC	CASSPRGFTYEQYF
TRBV11-3	TRBD2	.	TRBJ2-1	TGTGCCAGCAGCCCCGGACTAGCGGGAGCTTTACGGAGGGATGAGCAGTTCTTC	CASSPGLAGALRRDEQFF
TRBV27	.	.	TRBJ2-1	TGTGCCAGCAGGTCTCGGTTCAGCTCCTACAATGAGCAGTTCTTC	CASRSRFSSYNEQFF
TRBV25-1	TRBD1	.	TRBJ2-7	TGTGCCAGCAGCAGGGGGTCCGAGCAGTACTTC	CASSRGSEQYF
TRBV7-2	TRBD1	once	TRBJ1-3	TGTGCCAGCACCACTTCCGGGACAGTATCTGGAAACACCATATATTTT	CASTTSGTVSGNTIYF
TRBV30	TRBD2	.	TRBJ2-3	TGTGCCTGGAGTGCCGCCGGGACTAGCGGTACAGATACGCAGTATTTT	CAWSAAGTSGTDTQYF
TRBV4-2	.	.	TRBJ2-2	TGTGCCAGCAGCCAACGCGAGAGGCGGGAGCTGTTTTTT	CASSQRERRELFF
TRBV29-1	TRBD1	.	TRBJ2-7	TGCAGCGTTGCCCGGGACAGGGGGTCCCCAGGTTCCTACGAGCAGTACTTC	CSVARDRGSPGSYEQYF
TRBV5-4	TRBD1	.	TRBJ1-5	TGTGCCAGCAGCCCGGGACAGGGGGAGGCTCAGCCCCAGCATTTT	CASSPGQGEAQPQHF
TRBV25-1	.	few	TRBJ2-5	TGTGCCAGCAGCCGCGGAGGTCAGGGGATGGGAGAGACCCAGTACTTC	CASSRGGQGMGETQYF
TRBV28	.	.	TRBJ1-5	TGTGCCAGCAGCCAGAAACTGGGACGCAATCAGCCCCAGCATTTT	CASSQKLGRNQPQHF
TRBV2	.	.	TRBJ2-1	TGTGCCAGCAGGCTGGACCAGGAGGATGAGCAGTTCTTC	CASRLDQEDEQFF
TRBV19	TRBD1	.	TRBJ1-6	TGTGCCAGTAGTCCCAGGGGGCATAATTCACCCCTCCACTTT	CASSPRGHNSPLHF
TRBV5-1	.	.	TRBJ2-3	TGCGCCAGCAGCTTGGACTACTACTCCTTCTACACAGATACGCAGTATTTT	CASSLDYYSFYTDTQYF
TRBV28	TRBD1	.	TRBJ2-7	TGTGCCAGCAGTAGCATGGGACAGGGGGCGCGCGAGCAGTACTTC	CASSSMGQGAREQYF
TRBV6-6	.	.	TRBJ1-2	TGTGCCAGCAGTTACATAACAGGGTATGGCTACACCTTC	CASSYITGYGYTF
TRBV7-2	.	.	TRBJ2-1	TGTGCCAGCAGCCCCCCCCACAATGAGCAGTTCTTC	CASSPPHNEQFF
TRBV29-1	.	.	TRBJ2-5	TGCAGCGCCGTAAACCTGGACTGGCAAGAGACCCAGTACTTC	CSAVNLDWQETQYF
TRBV28	.	.	TRBJ2-5	TGTGCCAGCAGTTTGAACCCCGGGGAGACCCAGTACTTC	CASSLNPGETQYF
TRBV4-1	TRBD2	.	TRBJ2-3	TGCGCCAGCAGCTCCCACTGGACTAGCGGGATCACAGATACGCAGTATTTT	CASSSHWTSGITDTQYF
TRBV5-4	.	.	TRBJ2-5	TGTGCCAGCAGCGAGGTGGGTGGAGAGACCCAGTACTTC	CASSEVGGETQYF
TRBV14	TRBD1	.	TRBJ2-7	TGTGCCAGCAGCACGGGCGGACAGGGGTCCTACGAGCAGTACTTC	CASSTGGQGSYEQYF
TRBV7-2	TRBD2	.	TRBJ2-7	TGTGCCAGCAGCAGTGTCCCGGGTGGCGGGGGTTCCTACGAGCAGTACTTC	CASSSVPGGGGSYEQYF
TRBV18	.	.	TRBJ1-1	TGTGCCAGCTCACCCCCGGGGGGCGCGGACACTGAAGCTTTCTTT	CASSPPGGADTEAFF
TRBV4-2	.	.	TRBJ1-1	TGTGCCAGCAGCCGGGTCGAACGGCAGAACACTGAAGCTTTCTTT	CASSRVERQNTEAFF
TRBV27	.	few	TRBJ1-5	TGTGCCAGCAGGGGGGTAAATCAGCCCCAGCATTTT	CASRGVNQPQHF
TRBV7-3	TRBD1	.	TRBJ2-1	TGTGCCAGCAGCCTACAGGGGGCGAGCAATGAGCAGTTCTTC	CASSLQGASNEQFF
TRBV27	TRBD1	.	TRBJ2-7	TGTGCCAGCCGGCAGACTCACAGGGGTGCCGAGCAGTACTTC	CASRQTHRGAEQYF
TRBV28	.	.	TRBJ2-7	TGTGCCAGCAGTTTAGCATCTACCCTCTTAGAGCAGTACTTC	CASSLASTLLEQYF
TRBV2	.	.	TRBJ1-4	TGTGCCAGCACGCCCTGGGAAAAACTGTTTTTT	CASTPWEKLFF
TRBV14	.	.	TRBJ2-1	TGTGCCAGCAGCCAAGATGTTCCGGTTGACTACTACAATGAGCAGTTCTTC	CASSQDVPVDYYNEQFF
TRBV30	.	.	TRBJ2-5	TGTGCCTGGACTGCTATTCAAGAGACCCAGTACTTC	CAWTAIQETQYF
TRBV7-9	.	.	TRBJ2-2	TGTGCCAGCAGCTTATATCCCGGGGAGCTGTTTTTT	CASSLYPGELFF
TRBV5-4	.	.	TRBJ1-2	TGTGCCAGCACCACCGGGGTATCGGGCGAATACTATGGCTACACCTTC	CASTTGVSGEYYGYTF
TRBV7-3	.	.	TRBJ1-1	TGTGCCAGCAGCTTCTCCCCTGGGGACACTGAAGCTTTCTTT	CASSFSPGDTEAFF
TRBV27	.	.	TRBJ2-7	TGTGCCAGCCGCCCGTCGAGGGGCTACGAGCAGTACTTC	CASRPSRGYEQYF
TRBV15	.	.	TRBJ2-2	TGTGCCACCAGCGGGTCTTTAAACACCGGGGAGCTGTTTTTT	CATSGSLNTGELFF
TRBV6-5	.	.	TRBJ1-4	TGTGCCAGCAGTCCTCCAGGACAGGAAAAACTGTTTTTT	CASSPPGQEKLFF
TRBV27	TRBD2	.	TRBJ2-2	TGTGCCAGCAGTAGGCCGGGACTAGCGGGAGAAAGGGAGCTGTTTTTT	CASSRPGLAGERELFF
TRBV9	TRBD1	.	TRBJ2-3	TGTGCCAGCAGCGTATCGACAGGGGTTCAAGCAGATACGCAGTATTTT	CASSVSTGVQADTQYF
TRBV7-9	.	.	TRBJ2-7	TGTGCCAGCAGCTTAGCTACCTGGGGACCTTACGAGCAGTACTTC	CASSLATWGPYEQYF